This T cell receptor beta chain appears in the sequencing data of a study of graft-versus-host responses after intestinal transplantation. There are 13 residues in the CDR3. Trimming left V 6 bases short and J 3 bases short, with 12 bases between. Germline V lookup: CDR1 MDHEN, CDR2 SYDVKM. This clone was seen a handful of times. Some clones are missing from TCRdb's copy, which holds only in-frame ones; the method was immunoSEQ multiplex PCR. The table shows over 9,000 clones, with 25% to 30% occurring only once. The sequences come from alloreactive CD4+ T cells from a mixed lymphocyte reaction culture, collected before intestinal transplant. Subset of the sample: CFSE-low proliferating T cells sorted from roughly 6-day pre-transplant mixed lymphocyte reaction (GvH or HvG direction). This TCR came from a human patient who received an intestinal transplant. This sequence joins TRBV28 and TRBJ2-7, with D uncertain. CDR3 nucleotides: TGTGCCAGCAGATACCCTGGGAACTACGAGCAGTACTTC. Its protein product is CASRYPGNYEQYF.